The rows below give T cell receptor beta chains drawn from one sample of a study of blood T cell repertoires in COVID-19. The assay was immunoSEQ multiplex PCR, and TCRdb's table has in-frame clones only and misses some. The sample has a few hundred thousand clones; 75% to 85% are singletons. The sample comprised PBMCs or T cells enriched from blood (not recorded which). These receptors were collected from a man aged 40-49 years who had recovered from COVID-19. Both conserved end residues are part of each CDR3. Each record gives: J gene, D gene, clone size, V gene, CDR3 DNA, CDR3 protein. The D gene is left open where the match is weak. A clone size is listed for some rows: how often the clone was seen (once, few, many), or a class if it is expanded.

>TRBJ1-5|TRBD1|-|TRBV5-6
TGTGCCAGCAGCTTCCTGACAGGGGATAGCAATCAGCCCCAGCATTTT
CASSFLTGDSNQPQHF
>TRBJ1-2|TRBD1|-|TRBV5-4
TGTGCCAGCAGCTTCGGGACAGGGGGGTATGGCTACACCTTC
CASSFGTGGYGYTF
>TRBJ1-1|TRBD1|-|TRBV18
TGTGCCAGCTCACTAAGCCAGGGGGGACTGAACACTGAAGCTTTCTTT
CASSLSQGGLNTEAFF
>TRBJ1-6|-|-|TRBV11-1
TGTGCCAGCAGCTCCCAGGACAGCCAGTATAATTCACCCCTCCACTTT
CASSSQDSQYNSPLHF
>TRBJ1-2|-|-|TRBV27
TGTGCCAGCAGTATTGGAGGACTCTATTTTTCCCCCACCTTC
CASSIGGLYFSPTF
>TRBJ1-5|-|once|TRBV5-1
TGCGCCAGCAGCTTGCTACCTGCGTATGGGCCCCAGCATTTT
CASSLLPAYGPQHF
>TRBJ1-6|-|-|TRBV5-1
TGCGCCAGCAGCTTGGCGTTCAGGTATTCACCCCTCCACTTT
CASSLAFRYSPLHF
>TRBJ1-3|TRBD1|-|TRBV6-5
TGTGCCAGCAGGCCGGGACAGGGGTCTGGAAACACCATATATTTT
CASRPGQGSGNTIYF
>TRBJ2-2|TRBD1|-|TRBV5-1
TGCGCCAGCAGCTTGCAAAGGGGACAGGGGGCGAACGGCGGGGAGCTGTTTTTT
CASSLQRGQGANGGELFF
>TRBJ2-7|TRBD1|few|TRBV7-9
TGTGCCAGCAGCCCAGGGGGCCTTGCTTCTTCCTACGAGCAGTACTTC
CASSPGGLASSYEQYF
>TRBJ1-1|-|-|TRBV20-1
TGCAGTGCTCCTGGGCCCTTTGAAGCTTTCTTT
CSAPGPFEAFF
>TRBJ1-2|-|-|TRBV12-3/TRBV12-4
TGTGCCAGCAGAGCGAGGGGGTACTATGGCTACACCTTC
CASRARGYYGYTF
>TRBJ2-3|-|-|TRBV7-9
TGTGCCAGCAGCCCACGAGGGCCAGATACGCAGTATTTT
CASSPRGPDTQYF
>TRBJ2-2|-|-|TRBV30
TGTGCCTCCCTTATGGGTAGCCGTATAAACACCGGGGAGCTGTTTTTT
CASLMGSRINTGELFF
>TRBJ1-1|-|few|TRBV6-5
TGTGCCAGCAGTTACTCGGGCACGCGAGCTTTCTTT
CASSYSGTRAFF
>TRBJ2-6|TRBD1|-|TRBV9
TGTGCCAGCAGCGCCGACAGGGCTGGGGCCAACGTCCTGACTTTC
CASSADRAGANVLTF
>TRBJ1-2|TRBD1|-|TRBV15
TGTGCCACCAGCAGAGGAATGAGGGACAGCAACTATGGCTACACCTTC
CATSRGMRDSNYGYTF
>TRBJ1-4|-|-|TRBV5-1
TGCGCCAGCAGCCGGGGTAGGGGGAATGAAAAACTGTTTTTT
CASSRGRGNEKLFF
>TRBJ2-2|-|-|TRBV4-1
TGCGCCAGCAGACCATCCGGGACATCGAACACCGGGGAGCTGTTTTTT
CASRPSGTSNTGELFF
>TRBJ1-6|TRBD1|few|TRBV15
TGTGCCACCACCGGGACAGGGGCTTATAATTCACCCCTCCACTTT
CATTGTGAYNSPLHF
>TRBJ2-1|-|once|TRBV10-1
TGCGCCAGCAGTGGGGGCAGCCTGGGATCGTGGAATGAGCAGTTCTTC
CASSGGSLGSWNEQFF
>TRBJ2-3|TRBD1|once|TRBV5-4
TGTGCCAGCAGCTTGAAAACCCCGGGACAGGGCCCAAGGACGCAGTATTTT
CASSLKTPGQGPRTQYF
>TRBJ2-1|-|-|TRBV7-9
TGTGCCAGCAGCTTAGGACTAGTCGGGAACGGCGAGCAGTTCTTC
CASSLGLVGNGEQFF
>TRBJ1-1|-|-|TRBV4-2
TGTGCCAGCAGCTTAAGATGGGAGGTGACTGAAGCTTTCTTT
CASSLRWEVTEAFF
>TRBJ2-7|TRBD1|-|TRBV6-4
TGTGCCAGCAGTGACGGGACAGGGGACGAGCAGTACTTC
CASSDGTGDEQYF
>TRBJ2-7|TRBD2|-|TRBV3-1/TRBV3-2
TGTGCCAGCAGCCAAACTAGCGGGGGTTACGAGCAGTACTTC
CASSQTSGGYEQYF
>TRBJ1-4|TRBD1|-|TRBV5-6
TGTGCCAGCAGCCTACAGGGGAATACTGAAAAACTGTTTTTT
CASSLQGNTEKLFF
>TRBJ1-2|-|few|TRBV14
TGTGCCAGCAGCCAAGATTTCCAGGGAAAGGTAATGTTTGCCTTC
CASSQDFQGKVMFAF
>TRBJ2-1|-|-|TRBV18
TGTGCCAGCTCACCAGACAACAATGAGCAGTTCTTC
CASSPDNNEQFF
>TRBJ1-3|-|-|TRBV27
TGTGCCAGCAGTTTACGGGGAGCGGGGGTCTCTGGAAACACCATATATTTT
CASSLRGAGVSGNTIYF
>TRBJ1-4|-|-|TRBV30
TGTGCCTGGACCCTCCGGGGGGGGTCCCTTAATGAAAAACTGTTTTTT
CAWTLRGGSLNEKLFF
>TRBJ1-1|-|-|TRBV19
TGTGCCAGTAGTCACAACTCTAGGGGCACTGAAGCTTTCTTT
CASSHNSRGTEAFF
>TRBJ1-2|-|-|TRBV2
TGTGCCAGCCGGAGGGGCTATGGCTACACCTTC
CASRRGYGYTF
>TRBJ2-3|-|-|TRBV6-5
TGTGCCAGCAGGGACTCCATTGAGGCGCAGTATTTT
CASRDSIEAQYF
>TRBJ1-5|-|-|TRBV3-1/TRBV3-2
TGTGCCAGCAGCCAAGGACTGAAAAATCAGCCCCAGCATTTT
CASSQGLKNQPQHF
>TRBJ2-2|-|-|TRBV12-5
TGTGCTAGTGGCCATACAGGGAGAGGCACCGGGGAGCTGTTTTTT
CASGHTGRGTGELFF
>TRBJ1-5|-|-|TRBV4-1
TGCGCCAGCAGCCATACTACGGAAAATCAGCCCCAGCATTTT
CASSHTTENQPQHF
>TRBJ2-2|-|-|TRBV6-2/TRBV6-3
TGTGCCAGCAGTTCCCCTTCGACGGGGAGAGGGACCGGGGAGCTGTTTTTT
CASSSPSTGRGTGELFF
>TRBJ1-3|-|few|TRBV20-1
TGCAGTGCTGCAGTCGGAAACACCATATATTTT
CSAAVGNTIYF
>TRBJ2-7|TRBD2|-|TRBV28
TGTGCCAGCAGTTACGGACTAGCGGGACTTTACGAGCAGTACTTC
CASSYGLAGLYEQYF
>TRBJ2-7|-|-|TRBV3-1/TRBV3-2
TGTGCCAGCAGCCAACGGGGGGCACACGAGCAGTACTTC
CASSQRGAHEQYF
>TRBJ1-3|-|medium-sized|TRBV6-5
TGTGCCGTTAGGCGGGGAAACACCATATATTTT
CAVRRGNTIYF
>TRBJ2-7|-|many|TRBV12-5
TGTGCTAGTGGTTCCGCCGCATTACCGGCGGTAAGCTCCTACGAGCAGTACTTC
CASGSAALPAVSSYEQYF
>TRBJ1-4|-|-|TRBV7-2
TGTGCCAGCAGTTACAGGACAGATGAAAAACTGTTTTTT
CASSYRTDEKLFF
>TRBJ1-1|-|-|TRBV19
TGTGCCAGTAGAAGTACAGCCGGTCTTGAAGCTTTCTTT
CASRSTAGLEAFF
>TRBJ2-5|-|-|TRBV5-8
TGTGCCAGCAGCTTGTCGTTACGAGGAGAGACCCAGTACTTC
CASSLSLRGETQYF
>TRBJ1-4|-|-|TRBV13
TGTGCCAGCAGCTACCGACAGGATAATGAAAAACTGTTTTTT
CASSYRQDNEKLFF
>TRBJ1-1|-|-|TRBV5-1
TGCGCCAGCAGCTTGGCACAGACAAACACTGAAGCTTTCTTT
CASSLAQTNTEAFF
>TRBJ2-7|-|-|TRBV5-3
TGTGCCAGGACTGGAACCTACGAGCAGTACTTC
CARTGTYEQYF
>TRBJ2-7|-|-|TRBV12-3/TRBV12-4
TGTGCCAGCACCAGAACAGGGTTCGAGCAGTACTTC
CASTRTGFEQYF
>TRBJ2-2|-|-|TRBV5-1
TGCGCCAGCAGCTTGGGCGGACAGAACACCGGGGAGCTGTTTTTT
CASSLGGQNTGELFF
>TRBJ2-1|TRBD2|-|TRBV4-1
TGCGCCAGCAGCCAACCACTAGCGGGGGGAGGCAATGAGCAGTTCTTC
CASSQPLAGGGNEQFF
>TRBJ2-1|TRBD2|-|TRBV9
TGTGCCAGCAGCGTGATAGCGGGAGGTTACAATGAGCAGTTCTTC
CASSVIAGGYNEQFF
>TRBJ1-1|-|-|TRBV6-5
TGTGCCAGCAGTTATGACTTCTCGAACACTGAAGCTTTCTTT
CASSYDFSNTEAFF
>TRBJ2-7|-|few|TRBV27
TGTGCCAGCAGCTGGACAATTGGAAACGAGCAGTACTTC
CASSWTIGNEQYF
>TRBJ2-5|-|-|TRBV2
TGTGCCAGCAGTGAAGGGGCGTCCCCCATTGGGACCCAGTACTTC
CASSEGASPIGTQYF